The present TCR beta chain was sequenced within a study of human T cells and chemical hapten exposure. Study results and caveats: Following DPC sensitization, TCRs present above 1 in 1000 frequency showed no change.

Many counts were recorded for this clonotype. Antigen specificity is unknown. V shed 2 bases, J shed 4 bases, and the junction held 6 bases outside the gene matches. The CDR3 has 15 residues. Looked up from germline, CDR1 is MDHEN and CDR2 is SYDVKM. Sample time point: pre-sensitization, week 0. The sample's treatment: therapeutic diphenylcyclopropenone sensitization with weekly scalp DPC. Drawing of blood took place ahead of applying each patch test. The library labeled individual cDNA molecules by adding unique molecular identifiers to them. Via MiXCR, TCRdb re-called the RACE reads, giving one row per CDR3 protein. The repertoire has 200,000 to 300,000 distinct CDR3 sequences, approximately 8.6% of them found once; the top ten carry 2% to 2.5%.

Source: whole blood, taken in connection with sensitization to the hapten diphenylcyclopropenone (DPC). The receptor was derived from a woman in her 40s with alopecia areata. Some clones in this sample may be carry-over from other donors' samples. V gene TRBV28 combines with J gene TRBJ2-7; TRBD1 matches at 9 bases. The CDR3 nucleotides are TGTGCCAGCAGTTTAGGGGGACAGGGAGGGTACGAGCAGTACTTC. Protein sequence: CASSLGGQGGYEQYF. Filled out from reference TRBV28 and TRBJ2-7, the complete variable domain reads DVKVTQSSRYLVKRTGEKVFLECVQDMDHENMFWYRQDPGLGLRLIYFSYDVKMKEKGDIPEGYSVSREKKERFSLILESASTNQTSMYLCASSLGGQGGYEQYFGPGTRLTVT.